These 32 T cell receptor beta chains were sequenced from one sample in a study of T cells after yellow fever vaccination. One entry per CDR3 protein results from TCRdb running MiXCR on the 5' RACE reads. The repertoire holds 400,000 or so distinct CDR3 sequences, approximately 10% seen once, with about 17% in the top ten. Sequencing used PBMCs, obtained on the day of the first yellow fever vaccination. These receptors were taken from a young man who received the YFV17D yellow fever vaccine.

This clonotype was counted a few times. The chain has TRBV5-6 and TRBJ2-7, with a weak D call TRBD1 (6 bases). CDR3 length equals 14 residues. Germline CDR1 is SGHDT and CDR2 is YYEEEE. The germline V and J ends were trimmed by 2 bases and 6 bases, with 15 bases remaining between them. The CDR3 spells CASSFRPTRGEQYV. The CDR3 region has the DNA TGTGCCAGCAGCTTTCGTCCGACCAGGGGCGAGCAGTACGTC.

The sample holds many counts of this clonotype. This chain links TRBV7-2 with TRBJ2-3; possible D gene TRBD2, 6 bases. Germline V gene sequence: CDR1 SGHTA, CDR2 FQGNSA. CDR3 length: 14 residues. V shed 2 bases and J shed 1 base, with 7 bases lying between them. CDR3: CASSLQRGTDTQYF. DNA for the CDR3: TGTGCCAGCAGCTTACAGCGGGGCACAGATACGCAGTATTTT. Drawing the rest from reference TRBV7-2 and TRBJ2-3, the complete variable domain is GAGVSQSPSNKVTEKGKDVELRCDPISGHTALYWYRQSLGQGLEFLIYFQGNSAPDKSGLPSDRFSAERTGGSVSTLTIQRTQQEDSAVYLCASSLQRGTDTQYFGPGTRLTVL.

The CDR3 spells CASSTRQGTLYV. CDR3 DNA: TGTGCCAGCAGCACCCGACAGGGCACCCTTTACGTC. V is TRBV7-9 and J is TRBJ2-7; TRBD1 agrees at 7 bases. Looked up from germline, CDR1 is SEHNR and CDR2 is FQNEAQ (reference sequence). CDR3 length: 12 residues. V shed 5 bases and J 13 bases; nucleotides not matched to a gene: 11.

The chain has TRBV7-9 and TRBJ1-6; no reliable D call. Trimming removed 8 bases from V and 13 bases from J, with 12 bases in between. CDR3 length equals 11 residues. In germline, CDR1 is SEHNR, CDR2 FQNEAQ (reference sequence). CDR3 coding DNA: TGTGCCAGCGGTCCCCGCTCGCCCCTCCACTTT. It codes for CASGPRSPLHF.

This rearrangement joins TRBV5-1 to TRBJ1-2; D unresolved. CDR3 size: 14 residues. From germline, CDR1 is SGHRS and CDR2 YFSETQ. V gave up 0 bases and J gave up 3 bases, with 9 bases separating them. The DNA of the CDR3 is TGCGCCAGCAGCTTGGGGCAGGCACACTATGGCTACACCTTC. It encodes CASSLGQAHYGYTF.

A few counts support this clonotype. This chain's CDR3 is CAISESEGRETQYF. CDR3 bases: TGTGCCATCAGTGAGTCGGAGGGTCGGGAGACCCAGTACTTC. V and J are TRBV10-3 and TRBJ2-5, with TRBD2 as a possible D gene (6 bases). The CDR3 sequence is 14 residues long. Germline V gene data show CDR1 as ENHRY and CDR2 as SYGVKD. Trimming took 0 bases from V and 5 from J, leaving 10 bases between them.

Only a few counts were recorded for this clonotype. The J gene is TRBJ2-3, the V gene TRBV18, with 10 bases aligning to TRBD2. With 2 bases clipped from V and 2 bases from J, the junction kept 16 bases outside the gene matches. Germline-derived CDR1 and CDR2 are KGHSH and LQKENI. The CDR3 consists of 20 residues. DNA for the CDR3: TGTGCCAGCTCACCAGAAGCTAGAGGACTAGCGGAAGGAAACACAGATACGCAGTATTTT. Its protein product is CASSPEARGLAEGNTDTQYF.

CDR3 loop: CSARAETNTEAFF. The CDR3 DNA reads as TGCAGTGCTAGAGCCGAGACGAACACTGAAGCTTTCTTT. V and J are TRBV20-1 and TRBJ1-1; D is unresolved. V gave up 1 base and J gave up 1 base, with 7 bases separating them. The V gene's germline CDR1 is DFQATT and CDR2 SNEGSKA (reference sequence). The CDR3 has 13 amino acids.

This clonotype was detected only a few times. This chain's CDR3 is CASRGPGQTATNEKLFF. The CDR3 DNA follows: TGTGCCAGCAGGGGCCCGGGACAGACTGCAACTAATGAAAAACTGTTTTTT. The chain links TRBV7-9 to TRBJ1-4, with 7 bases matching TRBD1. V trimming: 6 bases; J trimming: 0 bases; junction bases outside the gene matches: 10. Germline CDR1 is SEHNR and CDR2 is FQNEAQ (reference sequence). This CDR3 has 17 residues.

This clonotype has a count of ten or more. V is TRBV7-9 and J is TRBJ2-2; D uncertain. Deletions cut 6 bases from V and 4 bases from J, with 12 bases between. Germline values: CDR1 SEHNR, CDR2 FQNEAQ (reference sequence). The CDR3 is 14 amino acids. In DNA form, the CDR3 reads TGTGCCAGCAGTTACAGCCGATTCACCGGGGAGCTGTTTTTT. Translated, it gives CASSYSRFTGELFF.

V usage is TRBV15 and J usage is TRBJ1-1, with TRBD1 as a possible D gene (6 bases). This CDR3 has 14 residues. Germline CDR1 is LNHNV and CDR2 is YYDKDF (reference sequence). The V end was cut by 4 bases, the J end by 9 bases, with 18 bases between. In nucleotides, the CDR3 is TGTGCCACCAGCACGCAAACCCAGGGGACTAAAGCTTTCTTT. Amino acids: CATSTQTQGTKAFF.

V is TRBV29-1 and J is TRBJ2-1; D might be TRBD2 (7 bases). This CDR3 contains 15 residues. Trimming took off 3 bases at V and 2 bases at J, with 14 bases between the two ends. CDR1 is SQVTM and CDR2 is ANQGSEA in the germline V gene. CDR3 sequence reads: CSVEGGAYTYNEQFF. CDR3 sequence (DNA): TGCAGCGTTGAGGGGGGGGCCTACACCTACAATGAGCAGTTCTTC.

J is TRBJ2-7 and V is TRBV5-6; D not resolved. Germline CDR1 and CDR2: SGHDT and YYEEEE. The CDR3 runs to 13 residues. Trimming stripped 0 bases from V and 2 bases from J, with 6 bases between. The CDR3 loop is CASSLVRTYEQYF. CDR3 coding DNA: TGTGCCAGCAGCTTGGTCCGTACCTACGAGCAGTACTTC.

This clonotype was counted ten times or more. CDR3 DNA: TGCAGTGCTAAAGGAGTACGGGGAGAAAAACTGTTTTTT. This sequence encodes CSAKGVRGEKLFF. The V call is TRBV20-1, the J call TRBJ1-4; D is unclear. The CDR3 sequence is 13 residues long. CDR1 is DFQATT and CDR2 is SNEGSKA in the germline V gene (reference sequence). Between the trimmed V and J ends, which lost 4 bases and 8 bases, there was a span of 14 bases.

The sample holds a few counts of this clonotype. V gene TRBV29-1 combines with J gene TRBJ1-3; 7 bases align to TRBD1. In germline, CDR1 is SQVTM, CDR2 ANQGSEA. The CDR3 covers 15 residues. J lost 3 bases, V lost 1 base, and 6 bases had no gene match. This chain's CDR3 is CSVEGQGFGGNTIYF. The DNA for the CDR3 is TGCAGCGTTGAAGGACAGGGTTTCGGTGGAAACACCATATATTTT.

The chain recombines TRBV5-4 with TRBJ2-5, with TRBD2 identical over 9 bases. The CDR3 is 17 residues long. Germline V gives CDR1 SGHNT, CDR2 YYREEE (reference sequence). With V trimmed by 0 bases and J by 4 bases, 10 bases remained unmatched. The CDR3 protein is CASSLDGAGGHGETQYF. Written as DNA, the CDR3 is TGTGCCAGCAGCTTGGACGGAGCGGGGGGCCATGGAGAGACCCAGTACTTC.

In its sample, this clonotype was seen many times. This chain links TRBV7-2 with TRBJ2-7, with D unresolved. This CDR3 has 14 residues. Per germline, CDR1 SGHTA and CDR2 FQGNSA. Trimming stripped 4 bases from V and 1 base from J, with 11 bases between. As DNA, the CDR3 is TGTGCCAGCAGCTACTGGGCCTTATCCTACGAGCAGTACTTC. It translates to CASSYWALSYEQYF.

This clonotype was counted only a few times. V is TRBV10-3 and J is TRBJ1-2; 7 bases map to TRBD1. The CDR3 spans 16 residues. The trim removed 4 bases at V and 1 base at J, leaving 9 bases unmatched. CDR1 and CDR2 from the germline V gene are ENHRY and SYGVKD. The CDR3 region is CAISVGTAIFNYGYTF. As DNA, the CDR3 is TGTGCCATCAGTGTTGGGACAGCAATATTTAACTATGGCTACACCTTC.

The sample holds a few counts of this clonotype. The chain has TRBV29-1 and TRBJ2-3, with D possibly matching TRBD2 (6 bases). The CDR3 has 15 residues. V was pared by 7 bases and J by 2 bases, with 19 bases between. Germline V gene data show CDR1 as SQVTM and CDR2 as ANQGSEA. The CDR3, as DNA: TGCAGCGCCCCCGCCCGGGGGAGTCACACAGATACGCAGTATTTT. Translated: CSAPARGSHTDTQYF.

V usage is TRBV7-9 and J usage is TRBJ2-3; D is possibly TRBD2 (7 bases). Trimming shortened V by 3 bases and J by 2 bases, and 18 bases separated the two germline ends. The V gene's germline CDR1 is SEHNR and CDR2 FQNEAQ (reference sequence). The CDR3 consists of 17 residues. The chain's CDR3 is CASSFKVRGPHTDTQYF. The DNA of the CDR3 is TGTGCCAGCAGCTTCAAAGTGCGGGGGCCCCACACAGATACGCAGTATTTT.

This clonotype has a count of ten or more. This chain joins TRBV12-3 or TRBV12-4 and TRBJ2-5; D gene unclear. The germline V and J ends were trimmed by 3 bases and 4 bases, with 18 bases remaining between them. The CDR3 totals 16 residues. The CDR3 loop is CASSLPLASAGETQYF. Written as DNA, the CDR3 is TGTGCCAGCAGTTTGCCCCTCGCGTCAGCTGGAGAGACCCAGTACTTC.

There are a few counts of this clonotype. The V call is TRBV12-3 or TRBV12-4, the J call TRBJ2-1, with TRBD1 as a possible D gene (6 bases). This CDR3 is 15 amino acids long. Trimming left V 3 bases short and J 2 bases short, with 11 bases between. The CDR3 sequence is CASSFEGGAYNEQFF. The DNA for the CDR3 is TGTGCCAGCAGTTTCGAAGGGGGAGCCTACAATGAGCAGTTCTTC.

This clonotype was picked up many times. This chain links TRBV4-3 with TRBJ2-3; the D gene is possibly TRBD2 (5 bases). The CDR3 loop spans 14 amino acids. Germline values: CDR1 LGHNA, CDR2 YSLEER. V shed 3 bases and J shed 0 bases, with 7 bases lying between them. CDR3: CASSQDSSTDTQYF. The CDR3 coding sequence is TGCGCCAGCAGCCAGGACTCCAGCACAGATACGCAGTATTTT.

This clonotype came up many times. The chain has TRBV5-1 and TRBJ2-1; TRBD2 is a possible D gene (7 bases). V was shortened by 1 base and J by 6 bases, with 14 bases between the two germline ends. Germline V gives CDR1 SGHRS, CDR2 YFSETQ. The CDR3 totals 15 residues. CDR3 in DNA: TGCGCCAGCAGCTTGTCGGGGGGCCCTAGCAATGAGCAGTTCTTC. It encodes CASSLSGGPSNEQFF.

The CDR3 nucleotides are TGCGCCAGCAGCCAACAAGACTGGAGCTCCTATAATTCACCCCTCCACTTT. Translation gives CASSQQDWSSYNSPLHF. The chain combines TRBV4-1 with TRBJ1-6; D remains ambiguous. Trimming cost V 2 bases and J 0 bases, with 11 bases left between them. The CDR3 sequence is 17 residues long. Germline CDR1 MGHRA, CDR2 YSYEKL.

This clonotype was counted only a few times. The CDR3 nucleotides are TGTGCCAGCAGAAGGAGCGGGGTTAGGACTGAAGCTTTCTTT. Protein product: CASRRSGVRTEAFF. The chain combines TRBV6-5 with TRBJ1-1; no firm D call. This CDR3 comprises 14 residues. Germline CDR1 reads MNHEY; CDR2 reads SVGAGI. V was trimmed by 6 bases and J by 5 bases, leaving 16 bases between them.

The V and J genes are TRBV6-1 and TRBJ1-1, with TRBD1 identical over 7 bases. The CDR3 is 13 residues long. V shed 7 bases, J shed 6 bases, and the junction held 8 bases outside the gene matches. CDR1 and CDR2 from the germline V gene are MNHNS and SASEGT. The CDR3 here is CASNDRAGAEAFF. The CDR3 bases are TGTGCCAGCAATGACAGGGCCGGGGCTGAAGCTTTCTTT.

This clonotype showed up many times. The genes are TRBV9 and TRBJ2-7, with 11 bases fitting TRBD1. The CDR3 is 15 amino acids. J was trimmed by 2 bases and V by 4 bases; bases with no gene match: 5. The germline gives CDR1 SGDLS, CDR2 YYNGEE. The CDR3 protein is CASSNRDRGAYEQYF. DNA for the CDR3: TGTGCCAGCAGCAACCGGGACAGGGGGGCCTACGAGCAGTACTTC.

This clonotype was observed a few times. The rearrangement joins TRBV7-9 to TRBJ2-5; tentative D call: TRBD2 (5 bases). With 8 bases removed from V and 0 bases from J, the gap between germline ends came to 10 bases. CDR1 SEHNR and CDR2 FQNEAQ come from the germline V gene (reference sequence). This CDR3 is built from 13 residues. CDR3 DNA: TGTGCCAGCGTAGCGACTTACCAAGAGACCCAGTACTTC. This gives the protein CASVATYQETQYF.

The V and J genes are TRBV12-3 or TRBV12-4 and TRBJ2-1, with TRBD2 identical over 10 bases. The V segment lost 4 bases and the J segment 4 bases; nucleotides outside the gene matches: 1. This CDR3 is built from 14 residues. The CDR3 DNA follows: TGTGCCAGCAGTTCACTAGCGGGGTACAATGAGCAGTTCTTC. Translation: CASSSLAGYNEQFF.

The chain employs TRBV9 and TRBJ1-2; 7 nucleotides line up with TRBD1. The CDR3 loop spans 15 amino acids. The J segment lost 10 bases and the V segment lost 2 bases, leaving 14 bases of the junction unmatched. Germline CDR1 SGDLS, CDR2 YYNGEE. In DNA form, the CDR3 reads TGTGCCAGCAGCGTGTTGGGCTCGGGACAGAGCGACTACACCTTC. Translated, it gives CASSVLGSGQSDYTF.

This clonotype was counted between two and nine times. This chain's CDR3 is CASSLAGTPGHGYTF. DNA of the CDR3: TGTGCCAGCAGCTTAGCCGGAACCCCAGGCCATGGCTACACCTTC. V and J are TRBV7-2 and TRBJ1-2; no definite D call. CDR3 length equals 15 residues. Per the germline V gene, CDR1 is SGHTA and CDR2 is FQGNSA. Trimming shortened V by 0 bases and J by 6 bases, and 14 bases separated the two germline ends.